Each of the 24 T cell receptor beta chains below was sequenced from the same sample in a study of cytomegalovirus exposure and HLA in healthy donors. The data were produced by immunoSEQ multiplex PCR, yet TCRdb's version contains in-frame clones alone and is incomplete. Found here are more than 140,000 clones, about 89% of them singletons; the top ten hold approximately 3.2%. Sequenced material: PBMCs. These receptors came from a woman aged 18 to 35 in good health and CMV-seropositive.

The chain couples TRBV5-1 to TRBJ2-5; D is ambiguous. With 4 bases removed from V and 2 bases from J, the gap between germline ends came to 15 bases. Germline lookup yields CDR1 SGHRS and CDR2 YFSETQ. The CDR3 has 15 residues. This CDR3 reads CASSPLTSPQETQYF. The DNA of the CDR3 is TGCGCCAGCAGCCCCCTGACATCCCCTCAAGAGACCCAGTACTTC. Full variable domain (remainder filled in from reference TRBV5-1 and TRBJ2-5): KAGVTQTPRYLIKTRGQQVTLSCSPISGHRSVSWYQQTPGQGLQFLFEYFSETQRNKGNFPGRFSGRQFSNSRSEMNVSTLELGDSALYLCASSPLTSPQETQYFGPGTRLLVL.

V is TRBV6-1 and J is TRBJ2-3, with D perhaps matching TRBD1 (6 bases). The CDR3 runs to 16 residues. Between the trimmed V and J ends, which lost 2 bases and 2 bases, there was a span of 14 bases. The germline V gene has CDR1 MNHNS and CDR2 SASEGT. The CDR3, as DNA: TGTGCCAGCAGTGAAAGGGGGACACAGATCACAGATACGCAGTATTTT. Encoded protein: CASSERGTQITDTQYF.

This chain uses TRBV11-2 with TRBJ2-3; no definite D call. The CDR3 totals 13 residues. Trimming left V 6 bases short and J 2 bases short, with 9 bases between. The germline V gene has CDR1 SGHAT and CDR2 FQNNGV. The CDR3, as DNA: TGTGCCAGCAGTTCCCCTAACACAGATACGCAGTATTTT. It codes for CASSSPNTDTQYF.

The rearrangement uses TRBV12-5 and TRBJ2-5; TRBD1 matches at 7 bases. The CDR3 covers 16 residues. Germline V lookup: CDR1 LGHNT, CDR2 FRNRAP. The J segment lost 5 bases and the V segment lost 1 base, leaving 10 bases of the junction unmatched. The CDR3 sequence: CASGLDRGLVQETQYF. The CDR3 nucleotides read TGTGCTAGTGGTTTGGACAGGGGTCTTGTTCAGGAGACCCAGTACTTC. Supplemented by reference TRBV12-5 and TRBJ2-5, the full variable domain reads DARVTQTPRHKVTEMGQEVTMRCQPILGHNTVFWYRQTMMQGLELLAYFRNRAPLDDSGMPKDRFSAEMPDATLATLKIQPSEPRDSAVYFCASGLDRGLVQETQYFGPGTRLLVL.

V and J are TRBV16 and TRBJ1-5; TRBD1 might be the D (5 bases). In germline, CDR1 is KGHSY, CDR2 FQNENV. V dropped 4 bases and J dropped 7 bases, with 14 bases sitting between them. The CDR3 contains 14 residues. The CDR3 DNA reads TGTGCCAGCAGCCCGCCCGACAGTCCGCAGCCCCAGCATTTT. Its translation: CASSPPDSPQPQHF.

V usage is TRBV29-1 and J usage is TRBJ2-5, with TRBD1 matching 7 bases. The V segment lost 7 bases and the J segment 0 bases; nucleotides outside the gene matches: 5. From germline, CDR1 is SQVTM and CDR2 ANQGSEA. The CDR3 is made up of 13 amino acids. The CDR3 sequence is CSAEDRHQETQYF. The DNA for the CDR3 is TGCAGCGCAGAGGACAGGCACCAAGAGACCCAGTACTTC.

The chain is built from TRBV27 and TRBJ1-2; possible D gene TRBD1, 6 bases. CDR3 length: 13 amino acids. Between the trimmed V and J ends, which lost 3 bases and 7 bases, there was a span of 12 bases. Germline-derived CDR1 and CDR2 are MNHEY and SMNVEV (reference sequence). The CDR3 loop reads CASSLSFRGGYTF. DNA of the CDR3: TGTGCCAGCAGTTTGTCCTTCAGGGGTGGCTACACCTTC.

This clone was found once. The chain uses TRBV7-6 and TRBJ2-3; possible D gene TRBD2, 6 bases. The CDR3 covers 13 residues. Trimming stripped 5 bases from V and 4 bases from J, with 10 bases between. The germline gives CDR1 SGHVS, CDR2 FNYEAQ. The CDR3 DNA reads TGTGCCAGCAGCAACCGGGAGTCAGATACGCAGTATTTT. Its protein product is CASSNRESDTQYF.

The V call is TRBV6-5, the J call TRBJ2-1; tentative D call: TRBD2 (6 bases). Trimming removed 8 bases from V and 9 bases from J, with 23 bases in between. The CDR3 is 15 residues long. Germline V CDR1 and CDR2: MNHEY, SVGAGI. In DNA, the CDR3 is TGTGCCAGCCAGTCGTGGCGTCGGCGGGATAGTGAGCAGTTCTTC. Protein sequence: CASQSWRRRDSEQFF.

Points on this clone: The sample carries other DNA sequences with the same CDR3. This chain joins TRBV2 and TRBJ1-2; tentative D call: TRBD1 (5 bases). The CDR3 runs 13 residues. From germline, CDR1 is SNHLY and CDR2 FYNNEI. V was pared by 5 bases and J by 4 bases, with 11 bases between. In DNA, the CDR3 is TGTGCCAGCAGTCGGCAGGGCTCCTATGGCTACACCTTC. Its translation is CASSRQGSYGYTF.

This chain links TRBV28 with TRBJ2-5; D perhaps matches TRBD2 (6 bases). The CDR3 runs to 13 residues. Germline V lookup: CDR1 MDHEN, CDR2 SYDVKM. Deletions cut 4 bases from V and 9 bases from J, with 15 bases between. Here the CDR3 reads CASSSGSSGAQYF. The CDR3 DNA reads TGTGCCAGCAGTTCCGGGAGCTCGGGGGCCCAGTACTTC.

The chain is built from TRBV9 and TRBJ2-5; a weak D match, TRBD1 (6 bases). V lost 3 bases, J lost 6 bases, and 12 bases lay in between. The CDR3 contains 13 residues. Looked up from germline, CDR1 is SGDLS and CDR2 is YYNGEE. CDR3 DNA: TGTGCCAGCAGCGGCCACAGGGAAAAGACCCAGTACTTC. This translates into CASSGHREKTQYF.

This chain connects TRBV29-1 to TRBJ1-2; 7 bases are a match to TRBD1. There are 12 residues in the CDR3. V lost 3 bases, J lost 8 bases, and 6 bases stayed unmatched. Germline assignment: CDR1 SQVTM and CDR2 ANQGSEA. The CDR3 is CSVDGQGGGYTF. CDR3 sequence (DNA): TGCAGCGTTGATGGGCAGGGGGGCGGCTACACCTTC.

This chain links TRBV29-1 with TRBJ2-7; 12 bases align to TRBD1. Germline assignment: CDR1 SQVTM and CDR2 ANQGSEA. Trimming cost V 6 bases and J 5 bases; bases outside gene matches: 11. The CDR3 totals 15 residues. CDR3 in DNA: TGCAGCGTGGAGGACCGGGACAGGGGGCTCGACGAGCAGTACTTC. This translates into CSVEDRDRGLDEQYF.

A single count supports this clone. The chain couples TRBV5-1 to TRBJ2-7, with 9 bases lining up with TRBD1. CDR3 length: 14 residues. Losses at the gene ends were 2 bases for V and 5 bases for J; bases not matched to a gene: 5. The germline CDR1 and CDR2 sequences are SGHRS and YFSETQ. The CDR3 bases are TGCGCCAGCAGCTTCAAGACAGGGGGAAACGAGCAGTACTTC. Translating it yields CASSFKTGGNEQYF. Full variable domain (missing parts from reference TRBV5-1 and TRBJ2-7): KAGVTQTPRYLIKTRGQQVTLSCSPISGHRSVSWYQQTPGQGLQFLFEYFSETQRNKGNFPGRFSGRQFSNSRSEMNVSTLELGDSALYLCASSFKTGGNEQYFGPGTRLTVT.

The chain carries TRBV2 and TRBJ2-5; the D gene is possibly TRBD1 (6 bases). CDR3 length: 15 amino acids. The V and J ends lost 5 bases and 3 bases respectively, with 16 bases between them. CDR1 SNHLY and CDR2 FYNNEI come from the germline V gene. CDR3: CASSRDTVGKETQYF. As DNA, the CDR3 is TGTGCCAGCAGTCGGGACACCGTGGGGAAAGAGACCCAGTACTTC.

The chain has TRBV12-5 and TRBJ2-7; 9 nucleotides line up with TRBD1. The V gene's germline CDR1 is LGHNT and CDR2 FRNRAP. This CDR3 is built from 17 residues. Trimming took 5 bases from V and 1 from J; bases not matched to a gene: 12. As DNA, the CDR3 is TGTGCTAGTGGTAAACGATTCGGGGACAGGGCTTCCTACGAGCAGTACTTC. The encoded protein is CASGKRFGDRASYEQYF.

The table lists this clone with a count of one. The rearrangement uses TRBV27 and TRBJ2-7; TRBD2 might be the D (5 bases). This CDR3 contains 15 residues. The germline V gene encodes CDR1 MNHEY and CDR2 SMNVEV (reference sequence). The ends were cut back, 3 bases at V and 0 bases at J, with 12 bases in the middle. CDR3 nucleotides: TGTGCCAGCAGTTTGGCCGGGGATAGCTCCTACGAGCAGTACTTC. Translation: CASSLAGDSSYEQYF.

The V and J genes are TRBV7-9 and TRBJ2-5, with TRBD1 as a possible D gene (5 bases). This CDR3 is 14 amino acids long. The germline V gene has CDR1 SEHNR and CDR2 FQNEAQ (reference sequence). V lost 2 bases, J lost 5 bases, and 12 bases lay in between. CDR3 bases: TGTGCCAGCAGCTTAAGTACAGGTTCGGAGACCCAGTACTTC. It codes for CASSLSTGSETQYF.

Remarks on this clone: Different DNA sequences within this sample yield the same CDR3. This chain joins TRBV11-3 and TRBJ1-1; no firm D call. The V end was cut by 3 bases, the J end by 1 base, with 6 bases between. The CDR3 is 13 amino acids. Germline V gene lookup returns CDR1 SGHNT and CDR2 YENEEA. The CDR3 sequence: CASSFEGNTEAFF. The CDR3, as DNA: TGTGCCAGCAGCTTTGAGGGGAACACTGAAGCTTTCTTT. Looking up the rest from reference TRBV11-3 and TRBJ1-1 gives the full variable domain: EAGVVQSPRYKIIEKKQPVAFWCNPISGHNTLYWYLQNLGQGPELLIRYENEEAVDDSQLPKDRFSAERLKGVDSTLKIQPAELGDSAVYLCASSFEGNTEAFFGQGTRLTVV.

The V call is TRBV11-1, the J call TRBJ2-7; the D gene is possibly TRBD2 (7 bases). CDR1 and CDR2 from the germline V gene are SGHAT and FQDESV (reference sequence). V was shortened by 5 bases and J by 4 bases, with 18 bases between the two germline ends. This CDR3 has 15 amino acids. The CDR3 spells CASSGRGQPLYEQYF. The CDR3, as DNA: TGTGCCAGCAGCGGGCGGGGGCAACCCCTATACGAGCAGTACTTC.

The V and J genes are TRBV6-5 and TRBJ2-7; TRBD1 matches 8 bases. J lost 5 bases, V lost 6 bases, and 12 bases had no gene match. The CDR3 extends over 15 amino acids. Germline CDR1 reads MNHEY; CDR2 reads SVGAGI. For the CDR3, the DNA is TGTGCCAGCAGACCCACAGGGGGTTACGCCCACGAGCAGTACTTC. It codes for CASRPTGGYAHEQYF.

The CDR3 loop is CASSADGTGLYEQYF. The CDR3, as DNA: TGTGCCAGCAGCGCTGACGGGACAGGGCTATACGAGCAGTACTTC. The gene calls are TRBV11-3 and TRBJ2-7; 9 positions agree with TRBD1. The germline V gene has CDR1 SGHNT and CDR2 YENEEA. The CDR3 spans 15 residues. V gave up 5 bases and J gave up 4 bases; unmatched junction bases: 9. Together with reference TRBV11-3 and TRBJ2-7, the CDR3 gives the full variable domain: EAGVVQSPRYKIIEKKQPVAFWCNPISGHNTLYWYLQNLGQGPELLIRYENEEAVDDSQLPKDRFSAERLKGVDSTLKIQPAELGDSAVYLCASSADGTGLYEQYFGPGTRLTVT.

This chain joins TRBV7-6 and TRBJ2-7; TRBD2 agrees at 8 bases. The CDR3 spans 14 residues. With V trimmed by 5 bases and J by 7 bases, 10 bases remained unmatched. In germline, CDR1 is SGHVS, CDR2 FNYEAQ. CDR3 loop: CASSPSGGASEQYF. CDR3 DNA: TGTGCCAGCAGCCCCTCGGGGGGGGCAAGTGAGCAGTACTTC. The variable domain in full, completed from reference TRBV7-6 and TRBJ2-7, reads GAGVSQSPRYKVTKRGQDVALRCDPISGHVSLYWYRQALGQGPEFLTYFNYEAQQDKSGLPNDRFSAERPEGSISTLTIQRTEQRDSAMYRCASSPSGGASEQYFGPGTRLTVT.